The clone carrying this T cell receptor (beta chain) has a handful of counts. This CDR3 has 16 residues. V shed 4 bases and J 4 bases; nucleotides not matched to a gene: 9. Germline V CDR1 and CDR2: SGDLS, YYNGEE. Original processing notes: Estimated nucleated cell counts came from reference gene primer amplification. Libraries were prepared by immunoSEQ multiplex PCR; TCRdb keeps only in-frame clonotypes and omits some of them. V and J calls and clone size come straight from that table; D and trimming were deduced from the DNA. The sample yields around 21,000 clones, around 89% seen once. This sample is drawn from a study of blood T cell repertoires in COVID-19. On the study more broadly: In each case, the material was cDNA or gDNA derived from T cells, B-cell-depleted T cells, or PBMCs.

The genes are TRBV9 and TRBJ1-2; 11 bases fit TRBD1. The sequence was obtained from a human donor with active COVID-19. The donor label of this sample is uncertain. Specimen: peripheral blood. This chain's CDR3 is CASSRSGQGASYGYTF. The CDR3 coding sequence is TGTGCCAGCAGCAGGTCAGGACAGGGGGCCAGCTATGGCTACACCTTC.